The sequence of this TCR beta chain was determined in a study of response to subunit inactivated influenza vaccine. The CDR3 totals 14 residues. V shed 0 bases and J shed 7 bases, with 13 bases lying between them. Germline loops: CDR1 SGHRS, CDR2 YFSETQ. TCRdb passed the RT-PCR reads through MiXCR, listing each CDR3 protein once. The table shows around 790,000 distinct CDR3 sequences, with less than 25% occurring only once. Study findings and constraints: It was suggested by the authors that few new T cells are recruited by each seasonal influenza vaccination.

This clonotype was detected only a few times. The target antigen is unknown. The sequenced sample was PBMCs from blood, obtained roughly 5 days after vaccination. This receptor was taken from a middle-aged man who received an inactivated influenza vaccine. The chain combines TRBV5-1 with TRBJ1-2; the D is unclear. The chain's CDR3 is CASSLAADGGGYTF. For the CDR3, the DNA is TGCGCCAGCAGCTTGGCCGCCGATGGCGGTGGCTACACCTTC.